These T cell receptor beta chains were read from a single sample in a study of T cell responses to AZD1222 COVID-19 vaccine. Data came from immunoSEQ multiplex PCR; TCRdb stores just in-frame clones and leaves some out. There are 120,000 to 150,000 clones in the sample; about 89% occur only once, and approximately 4.5% lies in the top ten. The specimen comprised peripheral blood, sampled on day 0 of AZD1222 vaccination. All receptors come from an adult in good health. Each CDR3 is given with its conserved first and last residue. D genes are given only for firm matches. Clone size appears in some rows only: once, few, many, or a class for an expanded clone.

cdr3_aa: CASSDSRGVGTGELFF
cdr3_nt: TGTGCCAGCAGTGACTCCAGAGGTGTGGGCACCGGGGAGCTGTTTTTT
j_call: TRBJ2-2
d_call: -
clone_size: -
v_call: TRBV6-4

cdr3_aa: CASSPGALTAIEQFF
cdr3_nt: TGTGCCAGCAGTCCAGGGGCGTTAACGGCAATTGAGCAGTTCTTC
j_call: TRBJ2-1
d_call: -
clone_size: -
v_call: TRBV27

cdr3_aa: CSASAPNPNTGELFF
cdr3_nt: TGCAGTGCTAGTGCCCCCAATCCTAACACCGGGGAGCTGTTTTTT
j_call: TRBJ2-2
d_call: -
clone_size: -
v_call: TRBV20-1

cdr3_aa: CASSLRAGDGTYEQYF
cdr3_nt: TGTGCCAGCAGTTTAAGGGCTGGGGACGGAACCTACGAGCAGTACTTC
j_call: TRBJ2-7
d_call: -
clone_size: -
v_call: TRBV28

cdr3_aa: CSVDEVAGGSEQYF
cdr3_nt: TGCAGCGTTGATGAGGTTGCGGGGGGTTCCGAGCAGTACTTC
j_call: TRBJ2-7
d_call: TRBD2
clone_size: -
v_call: TRBV29-1

cdr3_aa: CASSPGQINEKLFF
cdr3_nt: TGTGCCAGCAGCCCGGGACAGATTAATGAAAAACTGTTTTTT
j_call: TRBJ1-4
d_call: TRBD1
clone_size: -
v_call: TRBV3-1/TRBV3-2

cdr3_aa: CASSPKGYGYTF
cdr3_nt: TGTGCCAGCAGCCCTAAGGGGTACGGCTACACCTTC
j_call: TRBJ1-2
d_call: -
clone_size: -
v_call: TRBV28

cdr3_aa: CASSLASGESTDTQYF
cdr3_nt: TGTGCCAGCAGCTTGGCTAGCGGCGAAAGCACAGATACGCAGTATTTT
j_call: TRBJ2-3
d_call: TRBD2
clone_size: -
v_call: TRBV5-4

cdr3_aa: CASSLRQVNSPLHF
cdr3_nt: TGTGCCAGCAGCCTCCGACAGGTTAATTCACCCCTCCACTTT
j_call: TRBJ1-6
d_call: -
clone_size: -
v_call: TRBV13

cdr3_aa: CASSLGAKKLSYNEQFF
cdr3_nt: TGTGCCAGCAGCTTGGGTGCTAAAAAACTCTCCTACAATGAGCAGTTCTTC
j_call: TRBJ2-1
d_call: -
clone_size: -
v_call: TRBV5-4

cdr3_aa: CATSDNLAGGADEQFF
cdr3_nt: TGTGCCACCAGTGATAACTTAGCGGGGGGAGCGGATGAGCAGTTCTTC
j_call: TRBJ2-1
d_call: TRBD2
clone_size: -
v_call: TRBV24-1

cdr3_aa: CASSDQGAADTQYF
cdr3_nt: TGTGCCAGCAGCGACCAGGGGGCGGCAGATACGCAGTATTTT
j_call: TRBJ2-3
d_call: TRBD1
clone_size: -
v_call: TRBV6-5

cdr3_aa: CASGLVQGSHGELFF
cdr3_nt: TGTGCTAGTGGTTTGGTACAGGGTTCCCACGGGGAGCTGTTTTTT
j_call: TRBJ2-2
d_call: -
clone_size: -
v_call: TRBV12-5

cdr3_aa: CASSHVYSYEQYF
cdr3_nt: TGCGCCAGCAGCCATGTATACTCCTACGAGCAGTACTTC
j_call: TRBJ2-7
d_call: -
clone_size: -
v_call: TRBV4-1

cdr3_aa: CASSRNTEAFF
cdr3_nt: TGTGCCAGCTCGAGGAACACTGAAGCTTTCTTT
j_call: TRBJ1-1
d_call: -
clone_size: -
v_call: TRBV11-1

cdr3_aa: CASTSQGPNYGYTF
cdr3_nt: TGTGCCAGTACATCACAGGGGCCTAACTATGGCTACACCTTC
j_call: TRBJ1-2
d_call: TRBD1
clone_size: -
v_call: TRBV19

cdr3_aa: CASRSGGDTEAFF
cdr3_nt: TGTGCCAGCAGGTCCGGGGGGGACACTGAAGCTTTCTTT
j_call: TRBJ1-1
d_call: -
clone_size: -
v_call: TRBV21-1

cdr3_aa: CAISKTDSNQPQHF
cdr3_nt: TGTGCCATCAGTAAAACGGATAGCAATCAGCCCCAGCATTTT
j_call: TRBJ1-5
d_call: -
clone_size: -
v_call: TRBV10-3

cdr3_aa: CASSSGQGQANTGELFF
cdr3_nt: TGTGCCAGCAGCTCCGGACAGGGTCAGGCGAACACCGGGGAGCTGTTTTTT
j_call: TRBJ2-2
d_call: TRBD1
clone_size: -
v_call: TRBV7-6

cdr3_aa: CASSGQFVDEQYF
cdr3_nt: TGCGCCAGCAGCGGACAGTTTGTCGACGAGCAGTACTTC
j_call: TRBJ2-7
d_call: -
clone_size: -
v_call: TRBV5-1

cdr3_aa: CASSLKEGQTSFSYNEQFF
cdr3_nt: TGCGCCAGCAGCTTGAAAGAAGGCCAAACTTCTTTTTCCTACAATGAGCAGTTCTTC
j_call: TRBJ2-1
d_call: -
clone_size: -
v_call: TRBV5-1

cdr3_aa: CASSSPGGMNTEAFF
cdr3_nt: TGTGCCAGCAGCTCCCCAGGGGGCATGAACACTGAAGCTTTCTTT
j_call: TRBJ1-1
d_call: TRBD1
clone_size: -
v_call: TRBV7-9

cdr3_aa: CASSLGSARSTGELFF
cdr3_nt: TGTGCCAGCAGCTTAGGTAGCGCTAGAAGCACCGGGGAGCTGTTTTTT
j_call: TRBJ2-2
d_call: -
clone_size: -
v_call: TRBV5-4

cdr3_aa: CASRAREGPDYGYTF
cdr3_nt: TGTGCCAGTAGAGCTAGGGAGGGCCCGGACTATGGCTACACCTTC
j_call: TRBJ1-2
d_call: -
clone_size: -
v_call: TRBV19

cdr3_aa: CASSWSEERPQHF
cdr3_nt: TGCGCCAGCAGTTGGAGTGAAGAGAGGCCCCAGCATTTT
j_call: TRBJ1-5
d_call: -
clone_size: -
v_call: TRBV4-1

cdr3_aa: CASSPPGQRNTGELFF
cdr3_nt: TGTGCCAGCTCACCACCGGGACAGAGAAACACCGGGGAGCTGTTTTTT
j_call: TRBJ2-2
d_call: TRBD1
clone_size: -
v_call: TRBV18

cdr3_aa: CASSYSDRNTEAFF
cdr3_nt: TGTGCCAGCAGTTACTCGGACAGGAACACTGAAGCTTTCTTT
j_call: TRBJ1-1
d_call: -
clone_size: -
v_call: TRBV6-5

cdr3_aa: CASSQARGNQETQYF
cdr3_nt: TGTGCCAGCAGCCAAGCACGGGGGAACCAAGAGACCCAGTACTTC
j_call: TRBJ2-5
d_call: -
clone_size: -
v_call: TRBV4-2

cdr3_aa: CASSLGQGMNTEAFF
cdr3_nt: TGTGCCAGCAGCTTGGGACAGGGGATGAACACTGAAGCTTTCTTT
j_call: TRBJ1-1
d_call: TRBD1
clone_size: -
v_call: TRBV11-3

cdr3_aa: CASSAPGGRSPLHF
cdr3_nt: TGTGCCAGCAGTGCACCTGGAGGTCGATCACCCCTCCACTTT
j_call: TRBJ1-6
d_call: -
clone_size: -
v_call: TRBV2

cdr3_aa: CASSKDWPSNTGELFF
cdr3_nt: TGTGCCAGCAGCAAAGACTGGCCTTCGAACACCGGGGAGCTGTTTTTT
j_call: TRBJ2-2
d_call: -
clone_size: -
v_call: TRBV5-5

cdr3_aa: CASSIRGTGSYEQYF
cdr3_nt: TGTGCCAGTAGTATCAGGGGGACAGGCTCCTACGAGCAGTACTTC
j_call: TRBJ2-7
d_call: TRBD1
clone_size: -
v_call: TRBV19

cdr3_aa: CASSFRGGNTEAFF
cdr3_nt: TGCGCCAGCAGCTTTCGGGGGGGAAACACTGAAGCTTTCTTT
j_call: TRBJ1-1
d_call: -
clone_size: -
v_call: TRBV5-1

cdr3_aa: CASSLSGTYEQYF
cdr3_nt: TGTGCCAGCAGCTTATCGGGGACCTACGAGCAGTACTTC
j_call: TRBJ2-7
d_call: -
clone_size: once
v_call: TRBV11-2

cdr3_aa: CASSQVTSGAYEQYF
cdr3_nt: TGTGCCAGCAGCCAAGTGACTAGCGGGGCCTACGAGCAGTACTTC
j_call: TRBJ2-7
d_call: TRBD2
clone_size: -
v_call: TRBV3-1/TRBV3-2

cdr3_aa: CASSPTQGEAFF
cdr3_nt: TGTGCCAGCTCACCTACACAGGGAGAAGCTTTCTTT
j_call: TRBJ1-1
d_call: -
clone_size: -
v_call: TRBV18

cdr3_aa: CATSIPWAGGPREQYF
cdr3_nt: TGTGCCACCAGCATCCCCTGGGCGGGAGGGCCGAGGGAGCAGTACTTC
j_call: TRBJ2-7
d_call: TRBD2
clone_size: -
v_call: TRBV15

cdr3_aa: CASRPSSGNTIYF
cdr3_nt: TGTGCCAGCAGGCCGAGCTCTGGAAACACCATATATTTT
j_call: TRBJ1-3
d_call: -
clone_size: once
v_call: TRBV12-3/TRBV12-4

cdr3_aa: CASSVSGGADEQYF
cdr3_nt: TGTGCCAGCAGTGTTAGCGGGGGGGCGGATGAGCAGTACTTC
j_call: TRBJ2-7
d_call: TRBD2
clone_size: -
v_call: TRBV27

cdr3_aa: CASSPSINNYGYTF
cdr3_nt: TGTGCCAGCTCACCAAGTATAAATAACTATGGCTACACCTTC
j_call: TRBJ1-2
d_call: -
clone_size: -
v_call: TRBV18

cdr3_aa: CASSQGPGKLFF
cdr3_nt: TGTGCCAGCAGCCAGGGGCCGGGAAAACTGTTTTTT
j_call: TRBJ1-4
d_call: -
clone_size: -
v_call: TRBV3-1/TRBV3-2

cdr3_aa: CASSPGGQETQYF
cdr3_nt: TGTGCCAGCTCACCGGGCGGACAAGAGACCCAGTACTTC
j_call: TRBJ2-5
d_call: -
clone_size: -
v_call: TRBV18

cdr3_aa: CASRERTLGYGYTF
cdr3_nt: TGTGCCAGCAGAGAAAGGACTCTGGGCTATGGCTACACCTTC
j_call: TRBJ1-2
d_call: -
clone_size: -
v_call: TRBV2

cdr3_aa: CAWSQGRLEAFF
cdr3_nt: TGTGCCTGGAGTCAGGGAAGGCTTGAAGCTTTCTTT
j_call: TRBJ1-1
d_call: -
clone_size: few
v_call: TRBV30

cdr3_aa: CASSLGMNTGELFF
cdr3_nt: TGTGCCAGCAGCTTAGGCATGAACACCGGGGAGCTGTTTTTT
j_call: TRBJ2-2
d_call: -
clone_size: once
v_call: TRBV13

cdr3_aa: CASSETGYYEKLFF
cdr3_nt: TGTGCCAGCAGTGAGACAGGATATTATGAAAAACTGTTTTTT
j_call: TRBJ1-4
d_call: -
clone_size: -
v_call: TRBV25-1

cdr3_aa: CASSPHDPTVDEQYF
cdr3_nt: TGTGCCAGCAGCCCCCATGATCCTACGGTTGACGAGCAGTACTTC
j_call: TRBJ2-7
d_call: -
clone_size: -
v_call: TRBV3-1/TRBV3-2

cdr3_aa: CASSQELGLAGGRDTQYF
cdr3_nt: TGTGCCAGCAGCCAAGAGCTAGGACTAGCGGGGGGGCGGGATACGCAGTATTTT
j_call: TRBJ2-3
d_call: TRBD2
clone_size: -
v_call: TRBV3-1/TRBV3-2

cdr3_aa: CASSFAGTDNEQFF
cdr3_nt: TGTGCCAGCAGCTTCGCCGGGACAGACAATGAGCAGTTCTTC
j_call: TRBJ2-1
d_call: TRBD1
clone_size: -
v_call: TRBV7-8

cdr3_aa: CASSRRGTQNTEAFF
cdr3_nt: TGTGCCAGCAGCCGTCGCGGGACACAGAACACTGAAGCTTTCTTT
j_call: TRBJ1-1
d_call: -
clone_size: -
v_call: TRBV3-1/TRBV3-2

cdr3_aa: CASSRDRDSYEQYF
cdr3_nt: TGCGCCAGCAGCCGGGACAGGGACTCCTACGAGCAGTACTTC
j_call: TRBJ2-7
d_call: TRBD1
clone_size: -
v_call: TRBV4-1

cdr3_aa: CASRGLGGNSGNTIYF
cdr3_nt: TGTGCCAGCAGAGGGTTGGGTGGAAACTCTGGAAACACCATATATTTT
j_call: TRBJ1-3
d_call: -
clone_size: once
v_call: TRBV27

cdr3_aa: CASSPTSSNEQFF
cdr3_nt: TGTGCCAGCAGCCCAACTAGCTCTAATGAGCAGTTCTTC
j_call: TRBJ2-1
d_call: -
clone_size: -
v_call: TRBV7-9